The clone carrying this T cell receptor (beta chain) was found a few times. This sample stems from a study of patients and donors after allogeneic stem cell transplantation. TCRdb re-called the RT-PCR reads with MiXCR, one entry per CDR3 protein. This repertoire shows about a million distinct CDR3 sequences, about a sixth found once; its top ten account for around 6%. This TCR was sampled from a human donor who was either an allogeneic HSCT recipient or a stem cell or donor lymphocyte infusion donor (not recorded which). It is not recorded whose cells these are; they may come from a transplant donor. The sample was blood, either unsorted or a sorted T cell fraction (not recorded which).

The CDR3 here is CSAIETSGGSLPEQYF. CDR3 coding DNA: TGCAGTGCTATAGAGACTAGCGGGGGATCTTTGCCCGAGCAGTACTTC. This rearrangement joins TRBV20-1 to TRBJ2-7, with TRBD2 matching 12 bases. The CDR3 length is 16 residues. Germline V gene data show CDR1 as DFQATT and CDR2 as SNEGSKA (reference sequence). The V gene end was trimmed by 4 bases and the J gene end by 6 bases; junction bases not matched to a gene: 13.